These 27 T cell receptor beta chains were all obtained from the same sample, sequenced in a study of blood T cell repertoires in COVID-19. Only in-frame clones appear in the TCRdb table, and some are missing; sequencing was by immunoSEQ multiplex PCR. The sample has just over 250,000 clones; around nine tenths are singletons. The source material was peripheral blood. These receptors were taken from a woman in her seventies with COVID-19, enrolled during active disease.

The chain carries TRBV30 and TRBJ1-6; D not certain. The V gene lost 5 bases and the J gene lost 4 bases, with 9 bases spanning the gap. The CDR3 has 13 amino acids. Germline V CDR1 and CDR2: GTSNPN, SVGIG (reference sequence). CDR3 protein: CAWQAGYNSPLHF. The CDR3 region has the DNA TGTGCCTGGCAGGCAGGATATAATTCACCCCTCCACTTT.

V and J are TRBV11-1 and TRBJ2-3; D is ambiguous. Trimming left V 5 bases short and J 0 bases short, with 6 bases between. The CDR3 is 13 amino acids. The germline gives CDR1 SGHAT, CDR2 FQDESV (reference sequence). CDR3 nucleotide sequence: TGTGCCAGCAGCCACGGGAGCACAGATACGCAGTATTTT. Its translation: CASSHGSTDTQYF.

This chain uses TRBV9 with TRBJ1-1, with a weak D call TRBD1 (5 bases). V lost 0 bases to trimming and J lost 4 bases, with 10 bases between them. The CDR3 length is 14 residues. In germline, CDR1 is SGDLS, CDR2 YYNGEE. The CDR3 DNA sequence: TGTGCCAGCAGCGTAGCTCAGGGTAGCACTGAAGCTTTCTTT. This encodes CASSVAQGSTEAFF.

The genes are TRBV28 and TRBJ2-1, with 10 bases aligning to TRBD2. The CDR3 length is 14 residues. The germline CDR1 and CDR2 sequences are MDHEN and SYDVKM. The trim removed 5 bases at V and 10 bases at J, leaving 8 bases unmatched. CDR3 coding DNA: TGTGCCAGCAGTCCAGGACTAGCGGAGGAGGAGCAGTTCTTC. This sequence encodes CASSPGLAEEEQFF.

This clone is a singleton in its sample. This chain joins TRBV5-1 and TRBJ2-1, with a tentative D call TRBD2 (7 bases). Trimming removed 0 bases from V and 8 bases from J, with 12 bases in between. Germline V gene lookup returns CDR1 SGHRS and CDR2 YFSETQ. This CDR3 spans 14 amino acids. CDR3 sequence (DNA): TGCGCCAGCAGCTTGGTCTCGGGGGGCCATGAGCAGTTCTTC. Its protein is CASSLVSGGHEQFF.

V gene TRBV5-6 combines with J gene TRBJ1-2, with unresolved D. This CDR3 is 13 amino acids long. Germline V gene data show CDR1 as SGHDT and CDR2 as YYEEEE. V lost 0 bases to trimming and J lost 1 base, with 4 bases between them. The CDR3 sequence is CASSLDSNYGYTF. The CDR3 bases are TGTGCCAGCAGCTTGGACAGTAACTATGGCTACACCTTC.

The chain has TRBV2 and TRBJ2-7; 8 positions agree with TRBD1. This CDR3 region has 12 residues. Germline CDR1 reads SNHLY; CDR2 reads FYNNEI. With V trimmed by 7 bases and J by 7 bases, 6 bases remained unmatched. The CDR3, as DNA: TGTGCCAGCACTATGACAGGGGCAGAGCAGTACTTC. Translating gives CASTMTGAEQYF. Drawing the rest from reference TRBV2 and TRBJ2-7, the complete variable domain is EPEVTQTPSHQVTQMGQEVILRCVPISNHLYFYWYRQILGQKVEFLVSFYNNEISEKSEIFDDQFSVERPDGSNFTLKIRSTKLEDSAMYFCASTMTGAEQYFGPGTRLTVT.

The V and J genes are TRBV7-3 and TRBJ1-1; D uncertain. Trimming cost V 3 bases and J 3 bases, with 5 bases left between them. Germline loops: CDR1 SGHTA, CDR2 FQGTGA. CDR3 length: 12 residues. In DNA form, the CDR3 reads TGTGCCAGCAGCTTCGTGTACACTGAAGCTTTCTTT. This gives the protein CASSFVYTEAFF.

The rearrangement joins TRBV10-3 to TRBJ2-3; TRBD1 aligns across 8 bases. Germline values: CDR1 ENHRY, CDR2 SYGVKD. The CDR3 sequence is 13 residues long. Trimming removed 6 bases from V and 5 bases from J; junction bases left unmatched: 4. Written as DNA, the CDR3 is TGTGCCATCAGCAGGGGGCTGGTAGATACGCAGTATTTT. Amino acids: CAISRGLVDTQYF.

This clone was picked up one time. The chain has TRBV3-1 (or the pseudogene TRBV3-2) and TRBJ2-3; D remains ambiguous. Germline V gene data show CDR1 as LGHDT and CDR2 as YNNKEL (reference sequence). The CDR3 is made up of 15 amino acids. The V gene lost 0 bases and the J gene lost 1 base, with 8 bases spanning the gap. The CDR3 DNA is TGTGCCAGCAGCCAAGATGTGATAGGCACAGATACGCAGTATTTT. Residues: CASSQDVIGTDTQYF.

The chain is built from TRBV10-1 and TRBJ1-1; D perhaps matches TRBD1 (5 bases). Germline CDR1 WNHNN, CDR2 SYGVQD (reference sequence). The CDR3 has 16 residues. This CDR3 reads CTFGGSGGVMNTEAFF. CDR3 sequence (DNA): TGCACGTTCGGGGGATCAGGTGGGGTGATGAACACTGAAGCTTTCTTT.

The chain combines TRBV5-1 with TRBJ2-1, with TRBD1 as a possible D gene (5 bases). Per the germline V gene, CDR1 is SGHRS and CDR2 is YFSETQ. V lost 5 bases to trimming and J lost 9 bases, with 18 bases between them. The CDR3 spans 14 residues. Here the CDR3 reads CASRVGNRLGEQFF. In nucleotides, the CDR3 is TGCGCCAGCAGAGTGGGAAACAGGTTGGGTGAGCAGTTCTTC.

The gene calls are TRBV9 and TRBJ1-2; D perhaps matches TRBD1 (6 bases). The germline gives CDR1 SGDLS, CDR2 YYNGEE. This CDR3 comprises 14 residues. Trimming took off 2 bases at V and 0 bases at J, with 8 bases between the two ends. Written as DNA, the CDR3 is TGTGCCAGCAGCGTGACAGGTTCTAACTATGGCTACACCTTC. Protein: CASSVTGSNYGYTF.

This clone was seen once. This sequence joins TRBV9 and TRBJ1-1, with D maybe TRBD1 (5 bases). Germline V gene data show CDR1 as SGDLS and CDR2 as YYNGEE. This CDR3 is built from 18 residues. V lost 0 bases, J lost 3 bases, and 21 bases lay in between. The CDR3 DNA reads TGTGCCAGCAGCGTAGAACTCCGGGGCCAGGGAGGGGACACTGAAGCTTTCTTT. This codes for CASSVELRGQGGDTEAFF.

DNA of the CDR3: TGTGCCAGCTCACCACCGGGACATAGCACTGAAGCTTTCTTT. It yields the protein CASSPPGHSTEAFF. The rearrangement uses TRBV18 and TRBJ1-1, with TRBD1 as a possible D gene (6 bases). Germline CDR1 KGHSH, CDR2 LQKENI. V gave up 0 bases and J gave up 4 bases, with 9 bases separating them. The CDR3 sequence is 14 residues long.

This chain joins TRBV3-1 (or the pseudogene TRBV3-2) and TRBJ2-1; D possibly corresponds to TRBD1 (6 bases). Trimming cost V 5 bases and J 10 bases, with 12 bases left between them. From germline, CDR1 is LGHDT and CDR2 YNNKEL (reference sequence). The CDR3 is 12 residues long. Here the CDR3 reads CASSWGTGEQFF. CDR3 DNA: TGTGCCAGCAGCTGGGGAACAGGGGAGCAGTTCTTC.

The chain couples TRBV2 to TRBJ2-3; D is unclear. The CDR3 contains 14 residues. V was pared by 2 bases and J by 0 bases, with 6 bases between. The germline gives CDR1 SNHLY, CDR2 FYNNEI. In nucleotides, the CDR3 is TGTGCCAGCAGTGAATATATTAGCACAGATACGCAGTATTTT. This sequence encodes CASSEYISTDTQYF.

The chain uses TRBV6-2 or TRBV6-3 and TRBJ2-1, with 11 bases identical to TRBD2. V dropped 0 bases and J dropped 4; count of bases not matched to a gene: 17. Germline-derived CDR1 and CDR2 are MNHEY and SVGEGT. This CDR3 has 21 amino acids. Here the CDR3 reads CASSYSTVPMPGLADYNEQFF. In DNA, the CDR3 is TGTGCCAGCAGTTACTCCACAGTCCCTATGCCGGGACTAGCGGATTACAATGAGCAGTTCTTC.

The CDR3 here is CASSELGQGPFEAFF. CDR3 sequence (DNA): TGTGCCAGCAGCGAACTCGGACAGGGGCCCTTCGAAGCTTTCTTT. The genes are TRBV6-1 and TRBJ1-1; the match to TRBD1 covers 9 bases. The V gene end was trimmed by 6 bases and the J gene end by 8 bases; junction bases not matched to a gene: 13. CDR3 size: 15 residues. Per germline, CDR1 MNHNS and CDR2 SASEGT.

The V call is TRBV27, the J call TRBJ1-1; tentative D call: TRBD1 (6 bases). V lost 9 bases, J lost 1 base, and 9 bases lay in between. Germline lookup yields CDR1 MNHEY and CDR2 SMNVEV (reference sequence). CDR3 size: 12 residues. CDR3 DNA sequence: TGTGCCAGGTTGGGACAGAACACTGAAGCTTTCTTT. It specifies CARLGQNTEAFF.

This clone was seen a few times. V and J are TRBV7-9 and TRBJ2-7; TRBD2 matches 11 bases. Germline CDR1 SEHNR, CDR2 FQNEAQ (reference sequence). The V gene end was trimmed by 7 bases and the J gene end by 1 base; junction bases not matched to a gene: 3. This CDR3 has 14 residues. This chain's CDR3 is CASNLAGGSYEQYF. CDR3 coding DNA: TGTGCCAGCAATTTAGCGGGAGGGTCCTACGAGCAGTACTTC.

The V and J genes are TRBV4-1 and TRBJ2-5, with unresolved D. Germline V CDR1 and CDR2: MGHRA, YSYEKL. Trimming shortened V by 1 base and J by 0 bases, and 9 bases separated the two germline ends. CDR3 length: 15 residues. As DNA, the CDR3 is TGCGCCAGCAGCCAAGGCCAGGAATACCAAGAGACCCAGTACTTC. It is translated as CASSQGQEYQETQYF.

This rearrangement joins TRBV19 to TRBJ1-2; 7 bases are a match to TRBD1. Germline assignment: CDR1 LNHDA and CDR2 SQIVND (reference sequence). The CDR3 is 14 residues long. V dropped 7 bases and J dropped 2; count of bases not matched to a gene: 7. CDR3 DNA sequence: TGTGCCAGTAACCCGACAGGGATAAACTATGGCTACACCTTC. This codes for CASNPTGINYGYTF.

CDR3 region: CASSARGYTEAFF. CDR3 in DNA: TGTGCCAGCAGTGCCCGAGGGTACACTGAAGCTTTCTTT. The chain uses TRBV2 and TRBJ1-1; D is uncertain. CDR3 size: 13 residues. V was clipped by 4 bases and J by 3 bases, with 9 bases between them. The germline CDR1 and CDR2 sequences are SNHLY and FYNNEI.

V gene TRBV28 combines with J gene TRBJ1-4; a weak D match, TRBD1 (5 bases). This CDR3 has 15 residues. Trimming left V 5 bases short and J 1 base short, with 11 bases between. Germline-derived CDR1 and CDR2 are MDHEN and SYDVKM. Written as DNA, the CDR3 is TGTGCCAGCAGTCCCTCGGGGGGAACTAATGAAAAACTGTTTTTT. The encoded protein is CASSPSGGTNEKLFF. Complete variable domain (other parts from reference TRBV28 and TRBJ1-4): DVKVTQSSRYLVKRTGEKVFLECVQDMDHENMFWYRQDPGLGLRLIYFSYDVKMKEKGDIPEGYSVSREKKERFSLILESASTNQTSMYLCASSPSGGTNEKLFFGSGTQLSVL.

This sequence joins TRBV5-4 and TRBJ2-1; tentatively, D is TRBD1 (5 bases). Trimming left V 0 bases short and J 5 bases short, with 12 bases between. From germline, CDR1 is SGHNT and CDR2 YYREEE (reference sequence). This CDR3 is built from 15 residues. CDR3 nucleotides: TGTGCCAGCAGCTTGGACTCAGGGATACACAATGAGCAGTTCTTC. As protein: CASSLDSGIHNEQFF.

Only one count was recorded for this clone. V gene TRBV10-3 combines with J gene TRBJ2-7; a possible D gene is TRBD1 (8 bases). From germline, CDR1 is ENHRY and CDR2 SYGVKD. There are 14 residues in the CDR3. The V gene lost 4 bases and the J gene lost 4 bases, with 14 bases spanning the gap. CDR3 DNA sequence: TGTGCCATCAGTGGGACAGGGAGGGAATACGAGCAGTACTTC. It translates to CAISGTGREYEQYF.